This T cell receptor beta chain originates from a study of blood T cell repertoires in COVID-19. The repertoire was sequenced with immunoSEQ multiplex PCR; TCRdb's copy has only in-frame clones and lacks some. The sample holds about 98,000 clones, 82% seen once. V gave up 0 bases and J gave up 5 bases, with 4 bases separating them. The CDR3 has 12 residues. The origin of this receptor is a man aged 70 or older with active or convalescent COVID-19. This chain connects TRBV12-3 or TRBV12-4 to TRBJ1-2; D is unresolved. The material sequenced was peripheral blood. The CDR3 spells CASSLARYGYTF. CDR3 coding DNA: TGTGCCAGCAGTTTAGCGCGGTATGGCTACACCTTC.